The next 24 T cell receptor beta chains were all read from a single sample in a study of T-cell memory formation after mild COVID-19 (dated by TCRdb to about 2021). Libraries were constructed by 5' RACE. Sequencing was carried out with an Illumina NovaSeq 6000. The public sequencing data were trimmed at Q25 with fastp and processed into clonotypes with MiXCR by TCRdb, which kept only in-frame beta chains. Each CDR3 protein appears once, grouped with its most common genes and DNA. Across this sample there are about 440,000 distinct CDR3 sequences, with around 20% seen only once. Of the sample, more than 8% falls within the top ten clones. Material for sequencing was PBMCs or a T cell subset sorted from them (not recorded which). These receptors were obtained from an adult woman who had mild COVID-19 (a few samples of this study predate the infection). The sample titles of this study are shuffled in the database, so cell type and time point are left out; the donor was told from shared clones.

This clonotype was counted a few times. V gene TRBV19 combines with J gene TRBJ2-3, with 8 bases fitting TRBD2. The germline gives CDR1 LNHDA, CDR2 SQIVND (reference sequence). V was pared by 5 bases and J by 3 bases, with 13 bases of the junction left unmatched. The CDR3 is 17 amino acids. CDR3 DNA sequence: TGTGCCAGTAGTCTGTCGTCGCGGACTAGCTTTACAGATACGCAGTATTTT. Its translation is CASSLSSRTSFTDTQYF.

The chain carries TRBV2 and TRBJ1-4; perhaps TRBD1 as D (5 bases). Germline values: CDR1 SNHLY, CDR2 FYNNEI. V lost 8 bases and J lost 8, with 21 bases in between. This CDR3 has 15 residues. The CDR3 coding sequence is TGTGCCAGCTCGTCGGGGGGGTTGACGGACGAAAAACTGTTTTTT. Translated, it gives CASSSGGLTDEKLFF. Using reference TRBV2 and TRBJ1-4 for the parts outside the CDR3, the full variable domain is EPEVTQTPSHQVTQMGQEVILRCVPISNHLYFYWYRQILGQKVEFLVSFYNNEISEKSEIFDDQFSVERPDGSNFTLKIRSTKLEDSAMYFCASSSGGLTDEKLFFGSGTQLSVL.

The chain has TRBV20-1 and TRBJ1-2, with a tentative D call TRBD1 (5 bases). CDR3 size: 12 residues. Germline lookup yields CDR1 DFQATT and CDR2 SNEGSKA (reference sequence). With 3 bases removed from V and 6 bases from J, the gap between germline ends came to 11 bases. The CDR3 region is CSARGGADGYTF. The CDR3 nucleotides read TGCAGTGCTAGGGGGGGAGCGGATGGCTACACCTTC.

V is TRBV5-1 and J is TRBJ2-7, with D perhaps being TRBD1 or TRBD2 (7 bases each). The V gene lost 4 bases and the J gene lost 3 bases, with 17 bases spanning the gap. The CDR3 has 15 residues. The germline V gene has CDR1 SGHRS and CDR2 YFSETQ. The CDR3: CASSAGTAGSYEQYF. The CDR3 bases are TGCGCCAGCAGCGCGGGGACAGCGGGGAGCTACGAGCAGTACTTC.

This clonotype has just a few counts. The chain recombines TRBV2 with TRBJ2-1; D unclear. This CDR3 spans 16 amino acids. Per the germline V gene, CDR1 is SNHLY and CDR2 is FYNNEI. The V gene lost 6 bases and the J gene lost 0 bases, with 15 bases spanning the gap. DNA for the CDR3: TGTGCCAGCAGCGATACGGACGTTGGCTCCTACAATGAGCAGTTCTTC. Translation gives CASSDTDVGSYNEQFF.

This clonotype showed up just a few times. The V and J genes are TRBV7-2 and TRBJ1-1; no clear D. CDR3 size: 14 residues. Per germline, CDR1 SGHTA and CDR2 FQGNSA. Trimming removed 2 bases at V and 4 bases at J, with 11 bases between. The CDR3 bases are TGTGCCAGCAGCTTATCGGCGGGAAGCACTGAAGCTTTCTTT. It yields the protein CASSLSAGSTEAFF.

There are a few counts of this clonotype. The CDR3 bases are TGTGCCAGCAGCGTAAGGTTAAGGGACCTAGGCGAGCAGTACTTC. Its translation: CASSVRLRDLGEQYF. The chain is built from TRBV9 and TRBJ2-7; D possibly uses TRBD1 or TRBD2 (5 bases each). The CDR3 runs 15 residues. Between the trimmed V and J ends, which lost 1 base and 6 bases, there was a span of 17 bases. The germline V gene encodes CDR1 SGDLS and CDR2 YYNGEE.

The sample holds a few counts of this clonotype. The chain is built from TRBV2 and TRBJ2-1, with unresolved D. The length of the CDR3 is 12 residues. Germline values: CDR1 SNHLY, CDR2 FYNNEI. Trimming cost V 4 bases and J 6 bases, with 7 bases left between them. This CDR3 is CASSALVNEQFF. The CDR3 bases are TGTGCCAGCAGTGCTCTAGTCAATGAGCAGTTCTTC.

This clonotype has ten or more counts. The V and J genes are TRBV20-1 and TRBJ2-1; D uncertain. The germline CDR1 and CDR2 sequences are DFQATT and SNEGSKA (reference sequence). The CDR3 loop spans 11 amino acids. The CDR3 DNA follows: TGCAGCCTTGGTTTCCTGCATGAGCAGTTCTTC. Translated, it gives CSLGFLHEQFF.

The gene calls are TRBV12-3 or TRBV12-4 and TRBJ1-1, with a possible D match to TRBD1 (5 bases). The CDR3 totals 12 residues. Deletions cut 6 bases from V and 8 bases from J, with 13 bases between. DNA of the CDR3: TGTGCCAGCAGCAAGACAGCCCTAGAAGCTTTCTTT. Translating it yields CASSKTALEAFF.

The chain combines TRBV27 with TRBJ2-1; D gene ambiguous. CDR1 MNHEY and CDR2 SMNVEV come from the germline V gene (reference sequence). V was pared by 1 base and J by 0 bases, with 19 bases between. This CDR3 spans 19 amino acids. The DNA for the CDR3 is TGTGCCAGCAGTTTATACCCACCTTACAGTACCCGCTCCTACAATGAGCAGTTCTTC. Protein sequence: CASSLYPPYSTRSYNEQFF.

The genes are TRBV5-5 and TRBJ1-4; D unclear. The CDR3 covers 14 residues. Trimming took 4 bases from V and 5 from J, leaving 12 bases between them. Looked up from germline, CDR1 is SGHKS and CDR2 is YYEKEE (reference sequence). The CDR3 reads CASSLSVRNEKLFF. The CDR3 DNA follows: TGTGCCAGCAGCCTCTCTGTCCGGAATGAAAAACTGTTTTTT.

The CDR3 DNA reads as TGTGCCAGCAGCTTATTCACAGGGGGGAACACTGAAGCTTTCTTT. Translating gives CASSLFTGGNTEAFF. V gene TRBV7-9 combines with J gene TRBJ1-1; 8 bases agree with TRBD1. Germline-derived CDR1 and CDR2 are SEHNR and FQNEAQ (reference sequence). The J segment lost 1 base and the V segment lost 2 bases, leaving 3 bases of the junction unmatched. The CDR3 has 15 amino acids.

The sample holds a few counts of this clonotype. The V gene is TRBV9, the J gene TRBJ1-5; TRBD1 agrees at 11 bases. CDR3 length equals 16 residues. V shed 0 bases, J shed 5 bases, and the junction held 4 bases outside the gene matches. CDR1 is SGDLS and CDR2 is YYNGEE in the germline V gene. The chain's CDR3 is CASSVGGDRGYQPQHF. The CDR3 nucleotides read TGTGCCAGCAGCGTAGGTGGGGACAGGGGGTATCAGCCCCAGCATTTT.

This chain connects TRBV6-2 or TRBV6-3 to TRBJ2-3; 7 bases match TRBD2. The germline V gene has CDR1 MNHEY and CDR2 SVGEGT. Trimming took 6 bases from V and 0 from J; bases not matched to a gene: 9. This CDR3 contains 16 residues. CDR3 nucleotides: TGTGCCAGCAGCCGGATAGCGGGCGTTAGCACAGATACGCAGTATTTT. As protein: CASSRIAGVSTDTQYF.

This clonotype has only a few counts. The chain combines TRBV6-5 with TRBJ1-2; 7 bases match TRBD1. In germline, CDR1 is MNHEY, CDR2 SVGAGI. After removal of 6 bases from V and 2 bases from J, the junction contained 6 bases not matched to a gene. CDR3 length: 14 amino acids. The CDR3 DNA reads TGTGCCAGCAGACCGTCGGGACAGAACTATGGCTACACCTTC. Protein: CASRPSGQNYGYTF.

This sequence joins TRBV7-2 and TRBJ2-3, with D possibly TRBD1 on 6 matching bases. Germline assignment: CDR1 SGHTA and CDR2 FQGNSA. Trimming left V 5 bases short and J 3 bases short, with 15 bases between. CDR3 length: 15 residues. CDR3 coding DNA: TGTGCCAGCAGCCAGGGGCGAGGACAAACAGATACGCAGTATTTT. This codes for CASSQGRGQTDTQYF.

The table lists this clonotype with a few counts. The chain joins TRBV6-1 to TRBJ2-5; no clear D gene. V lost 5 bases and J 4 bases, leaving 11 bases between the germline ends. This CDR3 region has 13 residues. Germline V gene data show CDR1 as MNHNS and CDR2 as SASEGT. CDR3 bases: TGTGCCAGCAGTCGGGTTATGCGAGAGACCCAGTACTTC. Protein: CASSRVMRETQYF.

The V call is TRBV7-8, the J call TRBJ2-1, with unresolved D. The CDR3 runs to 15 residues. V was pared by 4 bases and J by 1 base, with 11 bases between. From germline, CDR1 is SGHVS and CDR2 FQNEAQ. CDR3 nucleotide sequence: TGTGCCAGCAGCTCCTACCCCGGGTCCTACAATGAGCAGTTCTTC. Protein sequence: CASSSYPGSYNEQFF.

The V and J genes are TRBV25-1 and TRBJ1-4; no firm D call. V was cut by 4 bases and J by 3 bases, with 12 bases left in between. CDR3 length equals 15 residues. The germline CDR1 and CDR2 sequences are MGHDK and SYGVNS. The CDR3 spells CASSGRRESNEKLFF. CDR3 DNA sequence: TGTGCCAGCAGTGGCCGCCGGGAGTCTAATGAAAAACTGTTTTTT.

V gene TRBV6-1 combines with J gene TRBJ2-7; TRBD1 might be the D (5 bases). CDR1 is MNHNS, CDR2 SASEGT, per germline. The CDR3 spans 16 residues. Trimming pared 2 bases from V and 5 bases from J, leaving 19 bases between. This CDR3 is CASSEMSSGRVHEQYF. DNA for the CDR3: TGTGCCAGCAGTGAAATGAGTAGTGGCAGGGTCCACGAGCAGTACTTC.

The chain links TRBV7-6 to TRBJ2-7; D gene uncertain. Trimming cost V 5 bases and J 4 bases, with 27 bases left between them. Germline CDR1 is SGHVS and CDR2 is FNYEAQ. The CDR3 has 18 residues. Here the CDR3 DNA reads TGTGCCAGCAGCCTCGAACTGATCCGAGCTCCCGGTCAATACGAGCAGTACTTC. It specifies CASSLELIRAPGQYEQYF.

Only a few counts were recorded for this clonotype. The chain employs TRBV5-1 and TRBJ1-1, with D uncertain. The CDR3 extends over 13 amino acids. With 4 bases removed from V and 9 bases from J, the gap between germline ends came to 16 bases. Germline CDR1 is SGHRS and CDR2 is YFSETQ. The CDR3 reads CASSPRLNYQAFF. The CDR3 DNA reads TGCGCCAGCAGCCCCCGATTGAATTATCAAGCTTTCTTT.

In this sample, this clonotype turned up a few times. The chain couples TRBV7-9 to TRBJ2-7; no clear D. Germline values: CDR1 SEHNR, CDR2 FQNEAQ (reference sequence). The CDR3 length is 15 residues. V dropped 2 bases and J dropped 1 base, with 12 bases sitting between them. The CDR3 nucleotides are TGTGCCAGCAGCTTATTTGTCGACACGTCCTACGAGCAGTACTTC. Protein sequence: CASSLFVDTSYEQYF.